This TCR beta chain stems from a study of shared clonotypes between healthy human individuals. Turning to the study itself: Three plates each covered CD4 naive and memory; CD8 naive two, CD8 memory one.

Study-wide findings and caveats: Investigators expected sequencing depth to affect clonotype sharing among donors.

In regard to this clone: Its specificity is not known. The sample carries other DNA sequences with the same CDR3.

V was pared by 1 base and J by 4 bases, with 3 bases between. CDR3 length: 12 residues. The V gene's germline CDR1 is MDHEN and CDR2 SYDVKM. Repertoires were generated with immunoSEQ multiplex PCR, while TCRdb's copy carries only in-frame clones and drops some. The sample has millions of clones; around 95% are singletons. Sample: naive CD4+ T cells sorted from blood. Subset of the sample: CD45RA+ positively selected. The sequence came from a man aged 18 to 30 in good health. The V and J genes are TRBV28 and TRBJ2-3; D is unresolved. The CDR3 is CASSLSPDTQYF. DNA of the CDR3: TGTGCCAGCAGTTTATCGCCAGATACGCAGTATTTT.